The clone carrying this T cell receptor (beta chain) was recorded only once. The CDR3 spans 13 residues. Trimming shortened V by 6 bases and J by 7 bases, and 13 bases separated the two germline ends. Germline CDR1 is LNHDA and CDR2 is SQIVND (reference sequence). This record belongs to a study of shared clonotypes between healthy human individuals. Clones were read by immunoSEQ multiplex PCR, and TCRdb kept only the in-frame ones, dropping some. The sample consists of approximately 350,000 clones, approximately 96% of them appearing once. The chain recombines TRBV19 with TRBJ1-5; maybe TRBD1 (6 bases). Source material: memory CD8+ T cells sorted from blood. Stated subset: CD45RO+ cells pooled with CCR7-negative TemRA cells. This sequence originates from a man aged 25 to 45 in good health. The CDR3 region has the DNA TGTGCCAGTAGCTTGTTACAGGGCCAGCCCCAGCATTTT. It is translated as CASSLLQGQPQHF.